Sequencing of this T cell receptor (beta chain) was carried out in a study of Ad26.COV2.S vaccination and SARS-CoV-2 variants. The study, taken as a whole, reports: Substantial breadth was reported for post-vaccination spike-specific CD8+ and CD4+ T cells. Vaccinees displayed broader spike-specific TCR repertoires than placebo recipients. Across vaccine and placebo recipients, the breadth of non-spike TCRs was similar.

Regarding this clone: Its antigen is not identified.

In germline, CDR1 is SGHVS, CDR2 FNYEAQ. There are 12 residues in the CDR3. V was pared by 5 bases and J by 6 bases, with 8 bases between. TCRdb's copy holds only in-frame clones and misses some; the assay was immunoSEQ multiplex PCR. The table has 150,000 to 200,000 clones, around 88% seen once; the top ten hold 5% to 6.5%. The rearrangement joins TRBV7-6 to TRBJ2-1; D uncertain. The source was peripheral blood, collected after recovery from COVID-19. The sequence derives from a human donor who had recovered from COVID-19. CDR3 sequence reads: CASSPDGNEQFF. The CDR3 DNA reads TGTGCCAGCAGCCCCGACGGCAATGAGCAGTTCTTC.